This T cell receptor beta chain was identified in a study of shared clonotypes between healthy human individuals. Germline lookup yields CDR1 SGHNT and CDR2 YYREEE (reference sequence). The length of the CDR3 is 15 residues. The ends lost 0 bases at V and 1 base at J; junction bases unmatched: 1. With respect to this clone: Its antigen remains unidentified.

The run depth of the assay was deep. TCRdb's table, derived via immunoSEQ multiplex PCR, lists solely in-frame clones and lacks some. Seen here are about 1 million clones, around 76% observed once, and the top ten hold 1.2% to 1.5%. Study-level findings and limits: Non-shared clonotypes were found to have lower generation probabilities than the clonotypes that were shared by all four of the sorted-subset donors. In a few donors, about 5% of naive CD4 clonotypes appeared in common.

Sequencing was done on a sample of memory CD4+ T cells sorted from blood. Subset: CD45RA-negative fraction. The sequence was collected from a man between 18 and 29 years old in good health. The chain has TRBV5-4 and TRBJ2-3; 8 bases agree with TRBD2. The CDR3 is CASSLDSGGTDTQYF. As DNA, the CDR3 is TGTGCCAGCAGCTTGGATAGCGGGGGCACAGATACGCAGTATTTT.